The 23 T cell receptor beta chains listed next were all sequenced from one sample in a study of CD8+CD57+ T cells in acquired aplastic anemia. Genomic DNA was employed as the template in profiling TCR beta VDJ and CDR3. In TCRdb, the reads were re-called with MiXCR into one record per CDR3 protein. The table has about 220,000 distinct CDR3 sequences, approximately 35% seen once. The sample was sorted CD4+, CD8+, or CD8+CD57+ T cells (not recorded which) from PBMCs. The receptors stem from a human donor in good health, serving as a control.

With respect to this clonotype: At one of its ends the junction is not consistent with the germline gene, which may arise from a read error. The rearrangement links TRBV7-6 to TRBJ2-2; 9 bases align to TRBD2. Germline V gives CDR1 SGHVS, CDR2 FNYEAQ. This CDR3 is built from 16 residues. In nucleotides, the CDR3 is TGTGCCAGCGGCTTAGCGGGGGCAACGAACACCGGGGAGCTGTTTTTT. It is translated as CASGLAGATNTGELFF.

This clonotype showed up many times. CDR3: CSARVLAGGDTQYF. The CDR3 DNA follows: TGCAGTGCTAGAGTCCTAGCGGGGGGGGATACGCAGTATTTT. V usage is TRBV20-1 and J usage is TRBJ2-3; 12 nucleotides agree with TRBD2. V shed 1 base and J 6 bases; nucleotides not matched to a gene: 2. CDR1 is DFQATT and CDR2 is SNEGSKA in the germline V gene (reference sequence). CDR3 size: 14 residues.

The chain uses TRBV29-1 and TRBJ2-7, with 13 bases identical to TRBD2. V shed 6 bases and J 6 bases; nucleotides not matched to a gene: 5. The CDR3 length is 13 residues. Germline V lookup: CDR1 SQVTM, CDR2 ANQGSEA. The CDR3 DNA reads as TGCAGCGTGCTGGGACTAGCGGGGTTCGAGCAGTACTTC. It codes for CSVLGLAGFEQYF.

A remark on this clonotype: This may be a read error, as it is one base from a much larger clone. The V call is TRBV12-3 or TRBV12-4, the J call TRBJ1-5; D perhaps matches TRBD1 (5 bases). The CDR3 runs 14 residues. Trimming left V 5 bases short and J 7 bases short, with 15 bases between. CDR3 loop: CASSALEGRQPQHF. The DNA of the CDR3 is TGTGCCAGCAGTGCCTTAGAGGGGAGGCAGCCCCAGCATTTT.

This clonotype occurred many times. Sequence at one end of the junction differs from germline and may be a read error. The chain has TRBV2 and TRBJ2-7, with D hard to call. The CDR3 extends over 12 amino acids. Germline values: CDR1 SNHLY, CDR2 FYNNEI. This CDR3 is CASSESTGRSCF. CDR3 DNA sequence: TGTGCCAGCAGTGAATCAACGGGTCGTTCGTGCTTC.

The chain recombines TRBV12-3 or TRBV12-4 with TRBJ2-1; 9 bases are shared with TRBD1. The CDR3 covers 15 residues. Here the CDR3 reads CAGGARGQGRGEQFF. The CDR3 DNA sequence: TGTGCTGGTGGTGCGCGAGGACAGGGGCGCGGTGAGCAGTTCTTC.

The V and J genes are TRBV12-3 or TRBV12-4 and TRBJ1-6, with TRBD1 as a possible D gene (5 bases). Trimming shortened V by 3 bases and J by 8 bases, and 11 bases separated the two germline ends. The length of the CDR3 is 14 residues. Here the CDR3 reads CASSLSQGDSPLHF. The CDR3 DNA is TGTGCCAGCAGTTTGTCCCAGGGAGATTCACCCCTCCACTTT.

This clonotype was seen repeatedly, ten times or more. This sequence joins TRBV7-2 and TRBJ1-2, with a weak D call TRBD1 (6 bases). The ends were cut back, 5 bases at V and 7 bases at J, with 14 bases in the middle. Germline CDR1 is SGHTA and CDR2 is FQGNSA. This CDR3 spans 13 amino acids. This CDR3 reads CASSVYRVSGYTF. CDR3 nucleotide sequence: TGTGCCAGCAGCGTATACAGGGTCAGTGGCTACACCTTC.

This chain connects TRBV7-9 to TRBJ2-7, with 8 bases fitting TRBD2. The length of the CDR3 is 17 residues. V gave up 4 bases and J gave up 5 bases; unmatched junction bases: 16. Germline CDR1 is SEHNR and CDR2 is FQNEAQ (reference sequence). The CDR3 DNA follows: TGTGCCAGCAGCTCGAACTCCCCGGGACTAGTGACCCACGAGCAGTACTTC. Translation: CASSSNSPGLVTHEQYF.

In its sample, this clonotype was seen many times. The CDR3 protein is CSARALQNYEQYF. In nucleotides, the CDR3 is TGCAGTGCTAGAGCGTTACAGAACTACGAGCAGTACTTC. The chain couples TRBV20-1 to TRBJ2-7; unclear D gene. Germline V CDR1 and CDR2: DFQATT, SNEGSKA (reference sequence). There are 13 residues in the CDR3. V dropped 1 base and J dropped 3 bases, with 10 bases sitting between them.

The gene calls are TRBV24-1 and TRBJ2-3; 8 bases match TRBD2. J gave up 2 bases and V 11 bases, and 14 bases lay outside the gene matches. There are 16 residues in the CDR3. Germline CDR1 reads KGHDR; CDR2 reads SFDVKD. CDR3 in DNA: TGTGCCAGCAGCCTGGTATCGGGGGGGGCCACAGATACGCAGTATTTT. This codes for CASSLVSGGATDTQYF.

About this clonotype itself: A clone one base away is much larger, so this may be a read error. This chain joins TRBV2 and TRBJ1-4; D is undetermined. V lost 3 bases, J lost 7 bases, and 12 bases lay in between. From germline, CDR1 is SNHLY and CDR2 FYNNEI. The CDR3 has 14 residues. The CDR3 here is CASSDWRPTEKLFF. CDR3 coding DNA: TGTGCCAGCAGTGATTGGAGGCCTACTGAAAAACTGTTTTTT.

The rearrangement links TRBV5-1 to TRBJ2-5, with 7 nucleotides matching TRBD1. The germline V gene encodes CDR1 SGHRS and CDR2 YFSETQ. The CDR3 consists of 14 residues. V dropped 7 bases and J dropped 1; count of bases not matched to a gene: 7. The CDR3 protein is CASGRTGVQETQYF. The CDR3 DNA reads as TGCGCCAGCGGCCGAACAGGGGTCCAAGAGACCCAGTACTTC.

This chain joins TRBV11-3 and TRBJ2-3; 9 bases agree with TRBD1. This CDR3 has 15 amino acids. Looked up from germline, CDR1 is SGHNT and CDR2 is YENEEA. J was trimmed by 4 bases and V by 5 bases; bases with no gene match: 7. CDR3 coding DNA: TGTGCCAGCAGCCATAGGGGGACAGGGCCAGATACGCAGTATTTT. Translated: CASSHRGTGPDTQYF.

This clonotype was found a few times. The chain couples TRBV28 to TRBJ1-1; no reliable D call. The CDR3 consists of 12 residues. V shed 1 base and J shed 14 bases, with 14 bases lying between them. Germline V CDR1 and CDR2: MDHEN, SYDVKM. This CDR3 reads CASSLFTGWGFF. The CDR3 DNA follows: TGTGCCAGCAGTTTATTTACGGGTTGGGGATTCTTT.

This clonotype was counted between two and nine times. The chain has TRBV15 and TRBJ2-3, with TRBD2 matching over 10 bases. The ends lost 1 base at V and 6 bases at J; junction bases unmatched: 4. The germline V gene encodes CDR1 LNHNV and CDR2 YYDKDF (reference sequence). The CDR3 contains 15 residues. CDR3 protein: CATSRATSGWDTQYF. CDR3 nucleotides: TGTGCCACCAGCAGAGCGACTAGCGGGTGGGATACGCAGTATTTT.

This clonotype turned up a few times. V is TRBV5-1 and J is TRBJ1-1; D gene unclear. Germline-derived CDR1 and CDR2 are SGHRS and YFSETQ. Trimming took off 4 bases at V and 4 bases at J, with 14 bases between the two ends. CDR3 length equals 14 residues. As DNA, the CDR3 is TGCGCCAGCAGCCAGACACCTTCGGGCACTGAAGCTTTCTTT. Its protein product is CASSQTPSGTEAFF.

DNA for the CDR3: TGTGCCAGCAGTCGTCTGAGCGGGGGCACAGATACGCAGTATTTT. Translation gives CASSRLSGGTDTQYF. The chain carries TRBV5-6 and TRBJ2-3, with 7 nucleotides matching TRBD2. The CDR3 sequence is 15 residues long. V lost 5 bases, J lost 1 base, and 7 bases stayed unmatched. The germline CDR1 and CDR2 sequences are SGHDT and YYEEEE.

Only a few counts were recorded for this clonotype. The chain links TRBV19 to TRBJ2-1; 11 bases agree with TRBD2. V shed 6 bases, J shed 0 bases, and the junction held 13 bases outside the gene matches. Germline V lookup: CDR1 LNHDA, CDR2 SQIVND (reference sequence). The CDR3 contains 19 residues. The CDR3 reads CASSTGTSGPTTSYNEQFF. The CDR3 nucleotides are TGTGCCAGTAGCACCGGGACTAGCGGCCCAACTACCTCCTACAATGAGCAGTTCTTC.

J is TRBJ2-3 and V is TRBV7-3, with TRBD2 matching 8 bases. Germline-derived CDR1 and CDR2 are SGHTA and FQGTGA. Germline trimming cut 5 bases from V and 3 bases from J; bases unmatched to any gene: 7. The CDR3 is 15 amino acids. The CDR3 nucleotides read TGTGCCAGCAGCCCGACTAGCGAGAGAACAGATACGCAGTATTTT. It is translated as CASSPTSERTDTQYF.

This clonotype turned up a few times. This chain connects TRBV20-1 to TRBJ2-3; a weak D match, TRBD2 (5 bases). Trimming stripped 4 bases from V and 4 bases from J, with 21 bases between. The CDR3 runs to 16 residues. CDR1 DFQATT and CDR2 SNEGSKA come from the germline V gene (reference sequence). The CDR3 spells CSAIPPYLDGADTQYF. CDR3 DNA sequence: TGCAGTGCTATCCCCCCTTATTTGGACGGGGCAGATACGCAGTATTTT.

With respect to this clonotype: Its ends do not fully match the called genes, so a read error is possible. V and J are TRBV18 and TRBJ1-2; no clear D. Per the germline V gene, CDR1 is KGHSH and CDR2 is LQKENI. This CDR3 is built from 12 residues. The CDR3 coding sequence is TGTGCCAGCTCACCAAGAAACTTTGGCTACACCTTC. This gives the protein CASSPRNFGYTF.

This clonotype was counted ten times or more. The chain couples TRBV25-1 to TRBJ2-5; D may be TRBD2 (6 bases). CDR3 length equals 16 residues. V dropped 1 base and J dropped 7 bases, with 19 bases sitting between them. Germline CDR1 is MGHDK and CDR2 is SYGVNS. The DNA for the CDR3 is TGTGCCAGCAGTGAATTCGTCTGGGGAGGCGACGGGACCCAGTACTTC. Translating it yields CASSEFVWGGDGTQYF.